These 27 T cell receptor beta chains came from one sample sequenced in a study of blood T cell repertoires in COVID-19. Profiled with immunoSEQ multiplex PCR; TCRdb holds only in-frame clones, not every one. The sample consists of about 160,000 clones, 70% to 90% of them appearing once. The sample taken for sequencing was PBMCs or T cells enriched from blood (not recorded which). The receptor set was obtained from a woman aged 45-65 years who had recovered from COVID-19.

J is TRBJ1-1 and V is TRBV6-5; tentatively, D is TRBD1 (5 bases). The CDR3 spans 14 residues. Deletions cut 6 bases from V and 6 bases from J, with 17 bases between. In germline, CDR1 is MNHEY, CDR2 SVGAGI. The CDR3 sequence is CASSSRRGMAEAFF. The CDR3 nucleotides read TGTGCCAGCAGCAGCCGGCGGGGGATGGCTGAAGCTTTCTTT.

The chain joins TRBV11-1 to TRBJ2-3; TRBD2 might be the D (5 bases). Germline V gene lookup returns CDR1 SGHAT and CDR2 FQDESV (reference sequence). This CDR3 comprises 14 residues. Trimming shortened V by 3 bases and J by 8 bases, and 15 bases separated the two germline ends. DNA for the CDR3: TGTGCCAGCAGCTTCGGAGGAGGTATCGGTACGCAGTATTTT. The encoded protein is CASSFGGGIGTQYF.

The J gene is TRBJ1-5, the V gene TRBV11-2, with D hard to call. CDR3 length: 14 amino acids. With 0 bases removed from V and 2 bases from J, the gap between germline ends came to 5 bases. The germline V gene encodes CDR1 SGHAT and CDR2 FQNNGV. For the CDR3, the DNA is TGTGCCAGCAGCTTAGATAGAGGCAATCAGCCCCAGCATTTT. It is translated as CASSLDRGNQPQHF.

This chain connects TRBV9 to TRBJ1-1; the D is unclear. V was shortened by 3 bases and J by 1 base, with 10 bases between the two germline ends. Germline assignment: CDR1 SGDLS and CDR2 YYNGEE. This CDR3 region has 14 residues. CDR3 in amino acids: CASSAAVGNTEAFF. The CDR3, as DNA: TGTGCCAGCAGCGCAGCGGTGGGGAACACTGAAGCTTTCTTT.

The chain carries TRBV29-1 and TRBJ2-2; 9 bases are a match to TRBD2. The germline gives CDR1 SQVTM, CDR2 ANQGSEA. This CDR3 has 12 residues. V was pared by 6 bases and J by 8 bases, with 4 bases of the junction left unmatched. The DNA of the CDR3 is TGCAGCGTCGGACTAGCGTCGGGGGAGCTGTTTTTT. As protein: CSVGLASGELFF.

This clone was recorded a few times. The CDR3 here is CASSPLGARNTEAFF. The CDR3 coding sequence is TGCGCCAGCAGCCCTCTTGGGGCCAGGAACACTGAAGCTTTCTTT. The rearrangement uses TRBV4-1 and TRBJ1-1, with D perhaps TRBD1 (5 bases). Trimming took 4 bases from V and 1 from J, leaving 13 bases between them. The CDR3 sequence is 15 residues long. Germline V gene sequence: CDR1 MGHRA, CDR2 YSYEKL.

The chain recombines TRBV7-2 with TRBJ2-7, with 8 bases that match TRBD2. Germline V CDR1 and CDR2: SGHTA, FQGNSA. The J segment lost 3 bases and the V segment lost 1 base, leaving 5 bases of the junction unmatched. The CDR3 length is 15 residues. For the CDR3, the DNA is TGTGCCAGCAGCTTAGTGGCGGGGACTAGCTACGAGCAGTACGTC. This sequence encodes CASSLVAGTSYEQYV.

This rearrangement joins TRBV19 to TRBJ2-1; 13 bases are shared with TRBD2. Trimming cost V 4 bases and J 4 bases; bases outside gene matches: 4. Germline CDR1 and CDR2: LNHDA and SQIVND (reference sequence). The CDR3 is made up of 16 amino acids. The CDR3 DNA reads as TGTGCCAGTAGTAGCCGACTAGCGGGGGGATACAATGAGCAGTTCTTC. This codes for CASSSRLAGGYNEQFF.

The chain recombines TRBV18 with TRBJ2-3, with D maybe TRBD2 (7 bases). The CDR3 is 16 amino acids. The V gene's germline CDR1 is KGHSH and CDR2 LQKENI. Trimming shortened V by 3 bases and J by 2 bases, and 15 bases separated the two germline ends. In nucleotides, the CDR3 is TGTGCCAGCTCACCGACGGGGGGCCTGAACACAGATACGCAGTATTTT. Protein sequence: CASSPTGGLNTDTQYF. Using reference TRBV18 and TRBJ2-3 for the parts outside the CDR3, the full variable domain is NAGVMQNPRHLVRRRGQEARLRCSPMKGHSHVYWYRQLPEEGLKFMVYLQKENIIDESGMPKERFSAEFPKEGPSILRIQQVVRGDSAAYFCASSPTGGLNTDTQYFGPGTRLTVL.

The genes are TRBV21-1 and TRBJ2-3; TRBD2 is taken as the D call from the table, unchecked against the DNA. TRBV21-1 is marked as a pseudogene. CDR3 size: 17 residues. Here the CDR3 reads CASSPFMAGASTDTQYF. The CDR3 DNA reads as TGTGCCAGCAGCCCCTTTATGGCGGGGGCCTCCACAGATACGCAGTATTTT.

This rearrangement joins TRBV7-2 to TRBJ2-6, with TRBD2 matching over 7 bases. Germline CDR1 reads SGHTA; CDR2 reads FQGNSA. This CDR3 has 17 amino acids. Germline trimming cut 4 bases from V and 1 base from J; bases unmatched to any gene: 7. DNA for the CDR3: TGTGCCAGCAGCTGGGGGGGGACTTCGTCTGGGGCCAACGTCCTGACTTTC. Its translation is CASSWGGTSSGANVLTF.

V gene TRBV19 combines with J gene TRBJ2-5; D may be TRBD1 (5 bases). Germline CDR1 is LNHDA and CDR2 is SQIVND (reference sequence). The CDR3 length is 16 residues. Trimming stripped 8 bases from V and 2 bases from J, with 21 bases between. The CDR3: CASRKSGPPPQETQYF. The CDR3 region has the DNA TGTGCCAGTCGAAAGTCAGGGCCTCCCCCACAAGAGACCCAGTACTTC.

A single count supports this clone. The rearrangement links TRBV5-8 to TRBJ1-1, with D uncertain. CDR1 SGHTS and CDR2 YDEGEE come from the germline V gene. The V gene lost 1 base and the J gene lost 1 base, with 11 bases spanning the gap. CDR3 size: 15 residues. CDR3 protein: CASSLPSVWNTEAFF. For the CDR3, the DNA is TGTGCCAGCAGCTTGCCCTCGGTGTGGAACACTGAAGCTTTCTTT.

The genes are TRBV9 and TRBJ1-2, with no clear D. CDR1 and CDR2 from the germline V gene are SGDLS and YYNGEE. The CDR3 sequence is 15 residues long. Trimming cost V 0 bases and J 4 bases, with 13 bases left between them. The CDR3 loop is CASSVAQSEGYGYTF. CDR3 DNA: TGTGCCAGCAGCGTAGCTCAATCTGAGGGCTATGGCTACACCTTC.

This clone was counted a single time. The V call is TRBV29-1, the J call TRBJ2-3, with D possibly TRBD2 on 5 matching bases. Germline V gene data show CDR1 as SQVTM and CDR2 as ANQGSEA. The CDR3 length is 12 residues. The ends were cut back, 7 bases at V and 3 bases at J, with 11 bases in the middle. CDR3 residues: CSGTSQTDTQYF. DNA for the CDR3: TGCAGCGGCACTAGTCAGACAGATACGCAGTATTTT.

This rearrangement joins TRBV19 to TRBJ1-1, with D possibly matching TRBD1 (5 bases). Per the germline V gene, CDR1 is LNHDA and CDR2 is SQIVND (reference sequence). V gave up 6 bases and J gave up 4 bases, with 15 bases separating them. This CDR3 is built from 14 residues. CDR3: CASRGRQWVTEAFF. The CDR3 DNA follows: TGTGCCAGTAGGGGCCGACAGTGGGTCACTGAAGCTTTCTTT.

The chain is built from TRBV11-2 and TRBJ2-7, with 9 bases matching TRBD2. Trimming cost V 5 bases and J 6 bases; bases outside gene matches: 14. CDR1 is SGHAT, CDR2 FQNNGV, per germline. CDR3 size: 16 residues. CDR3 in amino acids: CASSRSPGLASCEQYV. In DNA, the CDR3 is TGTGCCAGCAGCCGTTCTCCCGGACTAGCGTCATGCGAGCAGTACGTC.

J is TRBJ1-1 and V is TRBV25-1; TRBD1 is a possible D gene (6 bases). Germline CDR1 reads MGHDK; CDR2 reads SYGVNS. Between the trimmed V and J ends, which lost 0 bases and 4 bases, there was a span of 9 bases. This CDR3 has 14 residues. CDR3 residues: CASSEYQGSTEAFF. CDR3 nucleotide sequence: TGTGCCAGCAGTGAATATCAGGGGAGCACTGAAGCTTTCTTT.

The chain uses TRBV3-1 (or the pseudogene TRBV3-2) and TRBJ1-6; 8 bases agree with TRBD1. The germline V gene encodes CDR1 LGHDT and CDR2 YNNKEL (reference sequence). J gave up 5 bases and V 5 bases, and 5 bases lay outside the gene matches. CDR3 length: 15 amino acids. CDR3 DNA: TGTGCCAGCAGCTCCGGACAGGGTGATAATTCACCCCTCCACTTT. This encodes CASSSGQGDNSPLHF.

In this sample, this clone turned up once. The chain has TRBV3-1 (or the pseudogene TRBV3-2) and TRBJ1-3, with D perhaps matching TRBD1 (6 bases). V was shortened by 6 bases and J by 3 bases, with 21 bases between the two germline ends. Looked up from germline, CDR1 is LGHDT and CDR2 is YNNKEL (reference sequence). The CDR3 length is 17 residues. The CDR3 loop reads CASSQRTRGAVGNTIYF. CDR3 nucleotides: TGTGCCAGCAGTCAACGTACACGGGGGGCCGTTGGAAACACCATATATTTT.

V usage is TRBV14 and J usage is TRBJ1-2; D gene ambiguous. Germline lookup yields CDR1 SGHDN and CDR2 FVKESK. V was clipped by 8 bases and J by 4 bases, with 11 bases between them. The CDR3 runs to 12 residues. The CDR3: CASGGSSYGYTF. The CDR3 bases are TGTGCCAGCGGAGGGTCAAGCTATGGCTACACCTTC.

This rearrangement joins TRBV5-1 to TRBJ1-1; TRBD1 is a possible D gene (6 bases). Trimming left V 3 bases short and J 4 bases short, with 16 bases between. The CDR3 consists of 15 residues. Germline CDR1 SGHRS, CDR2 YFSETQ. CDR3 nucleotides: TGCGCCAGCAGCTCACAGGGCTTTGATGTCACTGAAGCTTTCTTT. Protein product: CASSSQGFDVTEAFF.

This rearrangement joins TRBV2 to TRBJ2-4, with 8 nucleotides matching TRBD1. There are 13 residues in the CDR3. The germline gives CDR1 SNHLY, CDR2 FYNNEI. The ends lost 8 bases at V and 8 bases at J; junction bases unmatched: 8. CDR3 amino acids: CASGQGARDIQYF. The CDR3 DNA sequence: TGTGCCAGCGGCCAGGGGGCGCGGGACATTCAGTACTTC.

This clone was found many times. The chain couples TRBV5-6 to TRBJ1-4; D might be TRBD1 (6 bases). The V end lost 4 bases, the J end lost 6 bases, and 13 bases lay between the germline ends. Germline CDR1 reads SGHDT; CDR2 reads YYEEEE. The CDR3 is made up of 14 amino acids. Written as DNA, the CDR3 is TGTGCCAGCAGCCCCGGGGACACGGATGAAAAACTGTTTTTT. Translating gives CASSPGDTDEKLFF.

The rearrangement links TRBV7-9 to TRBJ1-5; D is unclear. This CDR3 region has 13 residues. CDR1 SEHNR and CDR2 FQNEAQ come from the germline V gene (reference sequence). The ends were cut back, 6 bases at V and 1 base at J, with 7 bases in the middle. The CDR3 DNA sequence: TGTGCCAGCAGGCCGACAAGCAATCAGCCCCAGCATTTT. Protein sequence: CASRPTSNQPQHF.

V is TRBV4-1 and J is TRBJ1-1, with 9 bases matching TRBD1. CDR1 MGHRA and CDR2 YSYEKL come from the germline V gene. Trimming took 3 bases from V and 5 from J; bases not matched to a gene: 13. CDR3 size: 17 residues. CDR3 sequence (DNA): TGCGCCAGCAGCCAGCTAACCACCGGGACAGGGCGAACTGAAGCTTTCTTT. This codes for CASSQLTTGTGRTEAFF.

J is TRBJ2-5 and V is TRBV9; D possibly corresponds to TRBD1 (5 bases). Germline V gene data show CDR1 as SGDLS and CDR2 as YYNGEE. The germline V and J ends were trimmed by 0 bases and 5 bases, with 14 bases remaining between them. The CDR3 length is 15 residues. The CDR3 DNA reads TGTGCCAGCAGCGTAGGTGGACAATTGGGGGAGACCCAGTACTTC. Its translation is CASSVGGQLGETQYF.